This T cell receptor beta chain was captured by sequencing in a study of cytomegalovirus exposure and HLA in healthy donors. Trimming removed 2 bases at V and 5 bases at J, with 3 bases between. The CDR3 totals 10 residues. CDR1 and CDR2 (germline): DFQATT, SNEGSKA (reference sequence). Turning to this clone: Its antigen is as yet unknown.

TCRdb's copy holds only in-frame clones and misses some; the assay was immunoSEQ multiplex PCR. This table has 220,000 or so clones, approximately 87% appearing once. Whole-study findings and limits: Reports indicated that the classifier achieved high specificity and sensitivity in diagnosing cytomegalovirus status. Researchers catalogued some 160 TCR beta chains as cytomegalovirus-associated.

Sequencing was performed on PBMCs. The J gene is TRBJ1-2, the V gene TRBV20-1; D is ambiguous. The clonotype was recovered from a woman aged 18-29 years in good health and CMV-seronegative. The CDR3 is CSARRYGYTF. Written as DNA, the CDR3 is TGCAGTGCTAGACGGTATGGCTACACCTTC.